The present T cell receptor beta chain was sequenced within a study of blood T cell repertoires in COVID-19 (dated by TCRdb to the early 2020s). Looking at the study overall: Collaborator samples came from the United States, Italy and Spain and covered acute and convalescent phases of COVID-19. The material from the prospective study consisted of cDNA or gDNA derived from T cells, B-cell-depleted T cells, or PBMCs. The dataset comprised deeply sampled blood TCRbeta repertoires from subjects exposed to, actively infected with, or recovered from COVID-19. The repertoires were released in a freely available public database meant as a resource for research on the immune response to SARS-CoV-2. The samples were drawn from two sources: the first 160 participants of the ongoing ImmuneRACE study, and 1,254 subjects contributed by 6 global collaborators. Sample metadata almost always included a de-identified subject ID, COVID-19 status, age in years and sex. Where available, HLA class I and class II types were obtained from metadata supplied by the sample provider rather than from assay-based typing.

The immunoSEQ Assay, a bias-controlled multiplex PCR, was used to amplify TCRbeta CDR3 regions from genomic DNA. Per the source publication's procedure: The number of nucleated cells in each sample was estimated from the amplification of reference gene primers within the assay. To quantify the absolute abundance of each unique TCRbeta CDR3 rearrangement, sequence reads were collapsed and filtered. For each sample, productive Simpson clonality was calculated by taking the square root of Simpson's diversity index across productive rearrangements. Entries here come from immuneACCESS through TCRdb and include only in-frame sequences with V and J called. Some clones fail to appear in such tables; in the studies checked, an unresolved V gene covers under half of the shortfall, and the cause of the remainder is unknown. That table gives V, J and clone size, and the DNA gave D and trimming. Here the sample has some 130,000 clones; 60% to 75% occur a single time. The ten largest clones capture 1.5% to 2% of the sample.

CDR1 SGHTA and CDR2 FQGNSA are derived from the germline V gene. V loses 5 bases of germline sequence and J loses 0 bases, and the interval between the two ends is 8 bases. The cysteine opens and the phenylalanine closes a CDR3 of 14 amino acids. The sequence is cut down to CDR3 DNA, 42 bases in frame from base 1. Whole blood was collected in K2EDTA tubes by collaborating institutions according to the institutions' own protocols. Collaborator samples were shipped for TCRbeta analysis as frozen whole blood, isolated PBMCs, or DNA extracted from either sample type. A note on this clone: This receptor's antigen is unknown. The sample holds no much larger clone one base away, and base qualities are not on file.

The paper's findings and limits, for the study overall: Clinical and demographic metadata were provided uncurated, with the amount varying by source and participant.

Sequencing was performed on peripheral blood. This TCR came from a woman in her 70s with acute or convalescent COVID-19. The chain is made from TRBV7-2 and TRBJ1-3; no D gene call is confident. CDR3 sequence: CASSRTGSGNTIYF. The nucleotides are TGTGCCAGCAGCAGGACTGGCTCTGGAAACACCATATATTTT. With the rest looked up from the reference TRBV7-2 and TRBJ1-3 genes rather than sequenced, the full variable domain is GAGVSQSPSNKVTEKGKDVELRCDPISGHTALYWYRQSLGQGLEFLIYFQGNSAPDKSGLPSDRFSAERTGGSVSTLTIQRTQQEDSAVYLCASSRTGSGNTIYFGEGSWLTVV.